This T cell receptor (beta chain) was retrieved from a study of metastatic and nonmetastatic thyroid tumors. As for the study in general: Both malignant and benign thyroid patients supplied peripheral blood and tumor or nodule tissue samples, across which the repertoires of these patients were then compared. Study outcomes and limitations: Reports indicated that malignant thyroid tumors showed significantly higher TCR beta diversity than benign nodules did, in blood and tumor.

No treatment of any kind had been given to any patient before thyroid surgery. Original data processing: It was from CDR3 differences across clinicopathological groups that a distant-metastasis classifier for papillary thyroid cancer was built. TCRdb reprocessed the PCR reads using MiXCR. These V and J calls rely on TCRdb rather than the paper's analysis. The sample records about 16,000 clones, about 25% being singletons. Comments on this clone: Its antigen is currently unknown.

This clonotype was sampled from a female donor with papillary thyroid cancer or a benign thyroid nodule (not recorded which). Some clones in this sample may be carry-over from other donors' samples. The material sequenced was adjacent normal tissue.

The CDR3 region is CASTTSGPYDQPQHF. The CDR3 DNA follows: TGTGCCAGCACCACTTCAGGGCCCTACGATCAGCCCCAGCATTTT. V is TRBV12-3 or TRBV12-4 and J is TRBJ1-5; perhaps TRBD1 as D (5 bases). This CDR3 is 15 amino acids long. V was pared by 7 bases and J by 5 bases, with 18 bases between.